The T cell receptor (beta chain) under discussion was sequenced for a study of blood T cells in healthy people across ages. A second roughly 6 to 12 cycle PCR used barcoded and J-beta primers. Each cDNA molecule was tagged by a template-switch adaptor that had 12 random nucleotides. Using its own MiXCR run on the 5' RACE reads, TCRdb lists one record per CDR3 protein. The table lists 850,000 to 1,000,000 distinct CDR3 sequences, under 50% of them singletons. Germline CDR1 reads SNHLY; CDR2 reads FYNNEI. V was clipped by 7 bases and J by 0 bases, with 11 bases between them. This CDR3 is 14 amino acids long. In regard to this clonotype: What it binds is unknown.

General observations from the study: Strongly correlated with naive T cell percentage was TCR beta diversity.

Isolation of PBMCs gave at least 7 million cells per sample. The TCR was taken from a man aged 30 to 45 in good health. Sequenced input: blood. The chain is built from TRBV2 and TRBJ2-3, with unresolved D. CDR3 loop: CASTGTTSTDTQYF. CDR3 in DNA: TGTGCCAGCACTGGCACAACTAGCACAGATACGCAGTATTTT.